This entry lists 19 T cell receptor beta chains sequenced from one sample in a study of cytomegalovirus exposure and HLA in healthy donors. The study ran its PCR with 60 Vbeta and 13 Jbeta primers. Produced via immunoSEQ multiplex PCR; TCRdb's table is partial and in-frame only. The profile covers approximately 38,000 clones, with around 84% appearing a single time and about 3.6% taken by the ten largest. The sequenced sample consisted of PBMCs. The receptor source for this set is a young woman in good health and CMV-seronegative.

To note about this clone: Germline and junction disagree at one end, which may indicate a read error. V is TRBV2 and J is TRBJ1-5; D is unclear. This CDR3 region has 12 residues. Looked up from germline, CDR1 is SNHLY and CDR2 is FYNNEI. As DNA, the CDR3 is TGTGCCAGCAGTGAACAGGATAGGACTAAGTATTTT. Protein product: CASSEQDRTKYF.

The sample holds one count of this clone. The V call is TRBV14, the J call TRBJ2-1, with TRBD2 identical over 10 bases. The germline V gene has CDR1 SGHDN and CDR2 FVKESK. CDR3 length equals 15 residues. V lost 4 bases to trimming and J lost 3 bases; unmatched junction nucleotides: 3. The CDR3 DNA reads as TGTGCCAGCAGCCCGCTAGCGGGGGACTACAATGAGCAGTTCTTC. This translates into CASSPLAGDYNEQFF.

The chain is built from TRBV9 and TRBJ2-5, with D maybe TRBD2 (5 bases). There are 12 residues in the CDR3. Germline V lookup: CDR1 SGDLS, CDR2 YYNGEE. V was trimmed by 4 bases and J by 5 bases, leaving 9 bases between them. The CDR3 region has the DNA TGTGCCAGCAGCCTAAGAGGGGAGACCCAGTACTTC. This gives the protein CASSLRGETQYF.

This chain connects TRBV18 to TRBJ2-3, with TRBD2 identical over 8 bases. V shed 3 bases and J 4 bases; nucleotides not matched to a gene: 9. Germline loops: CDR1 KGHSH, CDR2 LQKENI. The CDR3 extends over 16 amino acids. CDR3 sequence (DNA): TGTGCCAGCTCACCCCGCAGCGGGAGTGTCGCAGATACGCAGTATTTT. Translation gives CASSPRSGSVADTQYF.

This chain uses TRBV4-1 with TRBJ1-2, with D tentatively TRBD1 (5 bases). Per the germline V gene, CDR1 is MGHRA and CDR2 is YSYEKL. The V end lost 0 bases, the J end lost 4 bases, and 15 bases lay between the germline ends. This CDR3 has 16 amino acids. DNA for the CDR3: TGCGCCAGCAGCCAAGATGGGGGACTTTGGAGCTATGGCTACACCTTC. Translating it yields CASSQDGGLWSYGYTF.

The chain joins TRBV6-1 to TRBJ2-1; 8 bases line up with TRBD1. V trimming: 3 bases; J trimming: 12 bases; junction bases outside the gene matches: 7. The germline CDR1 and CDR2 sequences are MNHNS and SASEGT. The CDR3 is 13 residues long. CDR3 DNA: TGTGCCAGCAGTGAGGGACCAGACAGGGGGCAGTTCTTC. It codes for CASSEGPDRGQFF.

In nucleotides, the CDR3 is TGTGCCAGCAGCGCAGGGGGTGAGCAGTTCTTC. It codes for CASSAGGEQFF. The chain joins TRBV7-9 to TRBJ2-1; 7 bases are a match to TRBD1. V trimming: 5 bases; J trimming: 9 bases; junction bases outside the gene matches: 1. The germline V gene encodes CDR1 SEHNR and CDR2 FQNEAQ (reference sequence). The CDR3 sequence is 11 residues long.

The chain recombines TRBV5-1 with TRBJ1-1; TRBD1 agrees at 7 bases. Germline trimming cut 5 bases from V and 0 bases from J; bases unmatched to any gene: 4. The CDR3 is made up of 14 amino acids. Per the germline V gene, CDR1 is SGHRS and CDR2 is YFSETQ. The CDR3 reads CASRPGQLNTEAFF. The CDR3 DNA follows: TGCGCCAGCAGGCCGGGACAGTTGAACACTGAAGCTTTCTTT.

The V and J genes are TRBV6-6 and TRBJ2-1, with 14 bases that match TRBD2. The CDR3 contains 15 residues. CDR1 and CDR2 (germline): MNHNY, SVGAGI (reference sequence). The V segment lost 6 bases and the J segment 8 bases; nucleotides outside the gene matches: 6. CDR3 DNA sequence: TGTGCCAGCAGGACGACTAGCGGGAGGGCGTATGAGCAGTTCTTC. It encodes CASRTTSGRAYEQFF.

V gene TRBV5-5 combines with J gene TRBJ2-7; a weak D match, TRBD1 (7 bases). Between the trimmed V and J ends, which lost 4 bases and 3 bases, there was a span of 20 bases. The CDR3 loop spans 16 amino acids. The germline gives CDR1 SGHKS, CDR2 YYEKEE (reference sequence). CDR3 amino acids: CASSLPGGTDIYEQYF. The CDR3 DNA follows: TGTGCCAGCAGCCTCCCTGGAGGGACAGACATCTACGAGCAGTACTTC.

The gene calls are TRBV25-1 and TRBJ2-1, with 11 nucleotides matching TRBD2. Germline V gene data show CDR1 as MGHDK and CDR2 as SYGVNS. Losses at the gene ends were 4 bases for V and 2 bases for J; bases not matched to a gene: 4. The CDR3 runs 16 residues. CDR3 loop: CASSAGTSGTYNEQFF. In DNA form, the CDR3 reads TGTGCCAGCAGTGCAGGGACTAGCGGAACCTACAATGAGCAGTTCTTC. Full variable domain (outside the CDR3, taken from reference TRBV25-1 and TRBJ2-1): EADIYQTPRYLVIGTGKKITLECSQTMGHDKMYWYQQDPGMELHLIHYSYGVNSTEKGDLSSESTVSRIRTEHFPLTLESARPSHTSQYLCASSAGTSGTYNEQFFGPGTRLTVL.

This clone was recorded once. This chain joins TRBV5-1 and TRBJ2-1; TRBD2 matches 10 bases. Germline values: CDR1 SGHRS, CDR2 YFSETQ. This CDR3 has 14 residues. V trimming: 5 bases; J trimming: 8 bases; junction bases outside the gene matches: 7. The CDR3 DNA reads TGCGCCAGCAGGGCTAGCGGGAGTCCCGATGAGCAGTTCTTC. Translating it yields CASRASGSPDEQFF.

The chain combines TRBV15 with TRBJ2-5, with 7 bases lining up with TRBD2. The CDR3 spans 17 residues. Unmatched junction bases numbered 11, after V lost 3 bases and J lost 1 base. In germline, CDR1 is LNHNV, CDR2 YYDKDF (reference sequence). The CDR3 sequence is CATSSSLAEPLQETQYF. CDR3 nucleotide sequence: TGTGCCACCAGCAGTTCCCTAGCGGAACCACTCCAAGAGACCCAGTACTTC.

The chain has TRBV5-1 and TRBJ2-1, with 7 bases identical to TRBD2. CDR1 SGHRS and CDR2 YFSETQ come from the germline V gene. The V gene end was trimmed by 0 bases and the J gene end by 2 bases; junction bases not matched to a gene: 8. This CDR3 is 17 amino acids long. CDR3 bases: TGCGCCAGCAGCTTGGCCTTAGCGGGCTTTACCTACAATGAGCAGTTCTTC. Protein: CASSLALAGFTYNEQFF.

The chain has TRBV5-4 and TRBJ2-2, with 10 bases aligning to TRBD2. V was clipped by 5 bases and J by 7 bases; unmatched bases: 8. Germline assignment: CDR1 SGHNT and CDR2 YYREEE (reference sequence). CDR3 length: 15 residues. The chain's CDR3 is CASRPSGSQGGELFF. CDR3 DNA sequence: TGTGCCAGCAGGCCTAGCGGGAGTCAGGGCGGGGAGCTGTTTTTT. The entire variable domain, with the rest obtained from reference TRBV5-4 and TRBJ2-2, is as follows: ETGVTQSPTHLIKTRGQQVTLRCSSQSGHNTVSWYQQALGQGPQFIFQYYREEENGRGNFPPRFSGLQFPNYSSELNVNALELDDSALYLCASRPSGSQGGELFFGEGSRLTVL.

This clone occurred a few times. The V call is TRBV6-4, the J call TRBJ2-6; D remains unclear. This CDR3 is 15 amino acids long. Trimming shortened V by 2 bases and J by 0 bases, and 5 bases separated the two germline ends. The germline V gene has CDR1 MRHNA and CDR2 SNTAGT. The CDR3 coding sequence is TGTGCCAGCAGTGACGAGTCCTCTGGGGCCAACGTCCTGACTTTC. It yields the protein CASSDESSGANVLTF.

The rearrangement uses TRBV10-3 and TRBJ2-5; TRBD1 is a possible D gene (5 bases). V lost 3 bases, J lost 1 base, and 9 bases lay in between. From germline, CDR1 is ENHRY and CDR2 SYGVKD. The length of the CDR3 is 14 residues. CDR3 region: CAISDLDSQETQYF. CDR3 DNA: TGTGCCATCAGTGACCTCGACAGCCAAGAGACCCAGTACTTC.

The chain couples TRBV19 to TRBJ1-5; D unclear. The V end lost 0 bases, the J end lost 7 bases, and 7 bases lay between the germline ends. This CDR3 region has 13 residues. Germline loops: CDR1 LNHDA, CDR2 SQIVND (reference sequence). The CDR3 nucleotides are TGTGCCAGTAGTATAGACCCGGGACAGCCCCAGCATTTT. Residues: CASSIDPGQPQHF.

The V call is TRBV5-6, the J call TRBJ1-2; TRBD1 might be the D (6 bases). The CDR3 length is 16 residues. Germline loops: CDR1 SGHDT, CDR2 YYEEEE. Trimming left V 0 bases short and J 0 bases short, with 12 bases between. CDR3 in DNA: TGTGCCAGCAGCTTGGATGACAGGCTATCTAACTATGGCTACACCTTC. Its protein is CASSLDDRLSNYGYTF. The full variable domain, completed using reference TRBV5-6 and TRBJ1-2, is DAGVTQSPTHLIKTRGQQVTLRCSPKSGHDTVSWYQQALGQGPQFIFQYYEEEERQRGNFPDRFSGHQFPNYSSELNVNALLLGDSALYLCASSLDDRLSNYGYTFGSGTRLTVV.